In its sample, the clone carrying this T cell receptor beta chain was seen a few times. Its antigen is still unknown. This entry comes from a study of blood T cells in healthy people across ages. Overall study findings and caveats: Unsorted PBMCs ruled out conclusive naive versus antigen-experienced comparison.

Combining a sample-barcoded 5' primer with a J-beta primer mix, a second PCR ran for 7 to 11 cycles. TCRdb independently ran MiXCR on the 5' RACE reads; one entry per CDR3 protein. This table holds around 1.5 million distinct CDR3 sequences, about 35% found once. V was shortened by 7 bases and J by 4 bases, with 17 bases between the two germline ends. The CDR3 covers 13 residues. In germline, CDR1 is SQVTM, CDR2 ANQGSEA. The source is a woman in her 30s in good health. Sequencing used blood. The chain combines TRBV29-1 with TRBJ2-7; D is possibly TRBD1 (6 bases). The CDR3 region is CSARGGSEYEQYF. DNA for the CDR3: TGCAGCGCGAGAGGGGGATCGGAATACGAGCAGTACTTC.